These T cell receptor beta chains were read from a single sample in a study of T cells in Graves' hyperthyroidism and ophthalmopathy. TCRdb ran MiXCR on the multiplex PCR reads and lists one entry per CDR3 protein. In the table there are fewer than 450,000 distinct CDR3 sequences, about 15% of which are singletons. Sequenced material: blood. Every receptor here comes from a woman in her 30s with Graves' hyperthyroidism that later progressed to Graves' ophthalmopathy. Both conserved end residues are part of each CDR3. Rows may omit the clone size; those that give it use once, few, many or a size class.

>TRBJ1-6|14|TRBV6-4|-
CASSEEQGVSPLHF
>TRBJ1-2|15|TRBV29-1|many
CSVEDGGQPDYGYTF
>TRBJ1-4|15|TRBV7-2|many
CASSLSSLQNEKLFF
>TRBJ2-7|15|TRBV28|many
CASSSMRDRFYEQYF
>TRBJ2-5|15|TRBV12-3/TRBV12-4|many
CASSSLRGRQETQYF
>TRBJ2-2|16|TRBV7-9|many
CASSDGQGSGTGELFF
>TRBJ2-7|13|TRBV27|-
CASSPGTASEQYF
>TRBJ2-5|16|TRBV11-2|many
CASSLESGGKGETQYF
>TRBJ2-7|13|TRBV7-2|-
CASSALAGGEQYF
>TRBJ2-7|14|TRBV24-1|many
CATSDPTGSYEQYF
>TRBJ1-1|12|TRBV24-1|many
CATSDAYTEAFF
>TRBJ1-1|13|TRBV20-1|few
CSARGGGNTEAFF
>TRBJ2-5|12|TRBV11-2|many
CASSLDSRDRYF
>TRBJ2-3|13|TRBV20-1|many
CSVRDRGGHTQYF
>TRBJ1-2|15|TRBV11-2|many
CASSLNLGGRHGYTF
>TRBJ2-7|12|TRBV5-1|few
CASSIRPGEQYF
>TRBJ1-1|14|TRBV27|-
CASSPQVFNTEAFF
>TRBJ1-6|15|TRBV20-1|-
CSARPGDRDNSPLHF